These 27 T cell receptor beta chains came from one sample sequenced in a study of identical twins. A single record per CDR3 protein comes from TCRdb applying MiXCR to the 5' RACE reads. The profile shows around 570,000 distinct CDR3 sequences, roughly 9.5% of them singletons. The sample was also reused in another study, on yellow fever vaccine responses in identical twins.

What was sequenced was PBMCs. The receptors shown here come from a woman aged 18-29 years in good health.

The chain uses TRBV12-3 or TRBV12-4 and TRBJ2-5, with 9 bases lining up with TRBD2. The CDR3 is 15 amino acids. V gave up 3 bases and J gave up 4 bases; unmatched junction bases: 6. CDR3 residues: CASSFSGGRVETQYF. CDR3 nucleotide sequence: TGTGCCAGCAGTTTTTCCGGCGGGAGGGTAGAGACCCAGTACTTC.

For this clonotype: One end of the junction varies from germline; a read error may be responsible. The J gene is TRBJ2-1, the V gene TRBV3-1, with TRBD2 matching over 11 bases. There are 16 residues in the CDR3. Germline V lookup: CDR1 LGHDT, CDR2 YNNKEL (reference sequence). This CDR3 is CASSQLAGGSYNEQLF. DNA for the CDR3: TGTGCCAGCAGCCAACTAGCGGGGGGCTCCTACAATGAGCAGTTATTC.

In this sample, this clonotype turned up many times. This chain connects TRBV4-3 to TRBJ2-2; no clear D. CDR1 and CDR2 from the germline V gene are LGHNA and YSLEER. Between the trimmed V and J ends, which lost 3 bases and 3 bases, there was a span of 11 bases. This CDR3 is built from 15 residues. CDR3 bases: TGCGCCAGCAGCCAGATACAGCAGCACACCGGGGAGCTGTTTTTT. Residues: CASSQIQQHTGELFF.

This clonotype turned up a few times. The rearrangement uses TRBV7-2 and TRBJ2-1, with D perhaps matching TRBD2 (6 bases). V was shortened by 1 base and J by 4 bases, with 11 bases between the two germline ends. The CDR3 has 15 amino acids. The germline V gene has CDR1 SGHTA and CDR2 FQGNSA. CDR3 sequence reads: CASSLDGAGYNEQFF. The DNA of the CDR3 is TGTGCCAGCAGCTTAGACGGGGCGGGGTACAATGAGCAGTTCTTC.

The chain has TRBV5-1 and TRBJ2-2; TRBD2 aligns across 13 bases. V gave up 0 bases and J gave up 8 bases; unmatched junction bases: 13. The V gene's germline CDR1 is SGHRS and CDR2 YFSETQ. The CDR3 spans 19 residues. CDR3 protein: CASSLDGLAGAGLAGELFF. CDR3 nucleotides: TGCGCCAGCAGCTTGGACGGACTAGCGGGAGCTGGACTTGCAGGGGAGCTGTTTTTT.

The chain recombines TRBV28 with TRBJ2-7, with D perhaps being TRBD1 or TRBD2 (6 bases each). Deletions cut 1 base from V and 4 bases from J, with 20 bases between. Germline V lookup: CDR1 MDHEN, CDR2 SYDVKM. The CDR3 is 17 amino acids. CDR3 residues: CASSLFWNVGGPYEQYF. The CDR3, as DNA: TGTGCCAGCAGTTTATTTTGGAACGTCGGGGGCCCGTACGAGCAGTACTTC.

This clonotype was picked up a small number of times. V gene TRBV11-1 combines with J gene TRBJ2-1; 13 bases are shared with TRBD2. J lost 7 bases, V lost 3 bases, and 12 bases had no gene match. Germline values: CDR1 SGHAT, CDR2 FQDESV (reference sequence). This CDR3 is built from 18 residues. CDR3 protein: CASSFPTSGRASSNEQFF. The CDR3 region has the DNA TGTGCCAGCAGCTTTCCCACTAGCGGGAGGGCGTCGAGTAATGAGCAGTTCTTC. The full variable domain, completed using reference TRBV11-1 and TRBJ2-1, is EAEVAQSPRYKITEKSQAVAFWCDPISGHATLYWYRQILGQGPELLVQFQDESVVDDSQLPKDRFSAERLKGVDSTLKIQPAELGDSAMYLCASSFPTSGRASSNEQFFGPGTRLTVL.

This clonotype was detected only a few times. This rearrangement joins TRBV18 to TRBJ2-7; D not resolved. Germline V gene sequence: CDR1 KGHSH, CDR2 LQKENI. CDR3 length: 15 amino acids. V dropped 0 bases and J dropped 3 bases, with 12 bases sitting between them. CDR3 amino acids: CASSPPPPRVYEQYF. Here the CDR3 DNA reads TGTGCCAGCTCACCACCGCCCCCCAGAGTCTACGAGCAGTACTTC. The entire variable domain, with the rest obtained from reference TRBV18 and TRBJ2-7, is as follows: NAGVMQNPRHLVRRRGQEARLRCSPMKGHSHVYWYRQLPEEGLKFMVYLQKENIIDESGMPKERFSAEFPKEGPSILRIQQVVRGDSAAYFCASSPPPPRVYEQYFGPGTRLTVT.

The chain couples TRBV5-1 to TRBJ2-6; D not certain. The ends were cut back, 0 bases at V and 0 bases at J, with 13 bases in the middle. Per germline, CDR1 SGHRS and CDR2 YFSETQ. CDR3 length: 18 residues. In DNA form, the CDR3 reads TGCGCCAGCAGCTTGGGGGCGGTGGAATACTCTGGGGCCAACGTCCTGACTTTC. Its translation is CASSLGAVEYSGANVLTF.

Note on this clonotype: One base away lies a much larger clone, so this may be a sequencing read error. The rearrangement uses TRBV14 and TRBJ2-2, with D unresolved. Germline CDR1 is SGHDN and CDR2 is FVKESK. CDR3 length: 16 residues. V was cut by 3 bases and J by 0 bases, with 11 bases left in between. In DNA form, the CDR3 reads TGTGCCAGCAGCCAGCGGACGGCCGCGAACACCGGGGAGCTGTTTTTT. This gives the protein CASSQRTAANTGELFF.

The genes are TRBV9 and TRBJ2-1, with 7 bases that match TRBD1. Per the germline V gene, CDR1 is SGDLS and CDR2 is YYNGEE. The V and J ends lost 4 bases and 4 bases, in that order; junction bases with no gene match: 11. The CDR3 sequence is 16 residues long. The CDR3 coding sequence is TGTGCCAGCAGCCCCGTGGGGGACAGTGAATACAATGAGCAGTTCTTC. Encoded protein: CASSPVGDSEYNEQFF.

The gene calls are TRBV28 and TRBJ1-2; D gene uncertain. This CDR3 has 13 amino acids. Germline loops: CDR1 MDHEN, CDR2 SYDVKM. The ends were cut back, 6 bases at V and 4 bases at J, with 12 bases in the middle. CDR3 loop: CASSQGFTYGYTF. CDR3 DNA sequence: TGTGCCAGCAGCCAAGGGTTTACCTATGGCTACACCTTC.

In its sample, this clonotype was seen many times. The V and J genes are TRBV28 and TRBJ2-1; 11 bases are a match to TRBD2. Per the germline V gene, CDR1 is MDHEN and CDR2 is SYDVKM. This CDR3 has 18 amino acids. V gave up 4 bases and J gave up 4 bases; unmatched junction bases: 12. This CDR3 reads CASSSTVSGRALYNEQFF. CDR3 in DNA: TGTGCCAGCAGTTCAACCGTTAGCGGGAGGGCCTTATACAATGAGCAGTTCTTC.

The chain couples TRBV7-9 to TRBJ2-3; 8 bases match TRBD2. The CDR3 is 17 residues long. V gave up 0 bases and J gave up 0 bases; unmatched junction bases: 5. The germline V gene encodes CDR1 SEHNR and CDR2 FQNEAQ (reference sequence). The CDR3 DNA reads TGTGCCAGCAGCTTAGCGATTAGCGGGATGAGCACAGATACGCAGTATTTT. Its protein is CASSLAISGMSTDTQYF.

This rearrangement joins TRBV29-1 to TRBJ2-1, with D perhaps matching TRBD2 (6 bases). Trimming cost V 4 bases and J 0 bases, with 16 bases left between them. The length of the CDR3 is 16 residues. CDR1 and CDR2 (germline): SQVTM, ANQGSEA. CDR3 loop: CSVGSVGGSSYNEQFF. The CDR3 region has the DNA TGCAGCGTTGGAAGTGTCGGGGGTAGCTCCTACAATGAGCAGTTCTTC.

CDR3 DNA: TGTGCCAGCAGGTCTAGCGGGTTGAACACCGGGGAGCTGTTTTTT. Protein sequence: CASRSSGLNTGELFF. The chain recombines TRBV7-2 with TRBJ2-2, with 8 bases fitting TRBD2. With V trimmed by 6 bases and J by 1 base, 4 bases remained unmatched. The CDR3 has 15 residues. Germline V gene data show CDR1 as SGHTA and CDR2 as FQGNSA.

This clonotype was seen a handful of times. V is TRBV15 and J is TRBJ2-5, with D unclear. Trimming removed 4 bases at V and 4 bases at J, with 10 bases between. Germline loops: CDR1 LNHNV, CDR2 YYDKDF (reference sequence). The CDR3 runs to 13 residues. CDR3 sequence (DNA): TGTGCCACCAGCACCACGGGCGTAGAGACCCAGTACTTC. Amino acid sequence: CATSTTGVETQYF. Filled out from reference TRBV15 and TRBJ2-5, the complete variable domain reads DAMVIQNPRYQVTQFGKPVTLSCSQTLNHNVMYWYQQKSSQAPKLLFHYYDKDFNNEADTPDNFQSRRPNTSFCFLDIRSPGLGDTAMYLCATSTTGVETQYFGPGTRLLVL.

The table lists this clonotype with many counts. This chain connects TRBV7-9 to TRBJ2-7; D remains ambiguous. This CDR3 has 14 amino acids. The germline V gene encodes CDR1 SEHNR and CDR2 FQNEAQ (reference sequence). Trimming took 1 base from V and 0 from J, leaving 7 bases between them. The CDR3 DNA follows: TGTGCCAGCAGCTTAGAGCAGCGCTCCTACGAGCAGTACTTC. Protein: CASSLEQRSYEQYF.

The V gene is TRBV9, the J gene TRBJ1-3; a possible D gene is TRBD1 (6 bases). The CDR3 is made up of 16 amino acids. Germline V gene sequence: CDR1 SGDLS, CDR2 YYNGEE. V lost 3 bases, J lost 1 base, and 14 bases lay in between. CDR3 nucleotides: TGTGCCAGCAGCGGAGATCAGGGGCGTTCTGGAAACACCATATATTTT. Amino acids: CASSGDQGRSGNTIYF. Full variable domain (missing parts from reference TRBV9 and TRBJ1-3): DSGVTQTPKHLITATGQRVTLRCSPRSGDLSVYWYQQSLDQGLQFLIQYYNGEERAKGNILERFSAQQFPDLHSELNLSSLELGDSALYFCASSGDQGRSGNTIYFGEGSWLTVV.

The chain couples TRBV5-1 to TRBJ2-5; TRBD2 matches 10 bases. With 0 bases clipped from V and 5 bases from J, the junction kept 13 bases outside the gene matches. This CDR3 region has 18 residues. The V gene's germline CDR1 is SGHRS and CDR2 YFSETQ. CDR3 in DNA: TGCGCCAGCAGCTTGGGTATCGCTAGCGGGGGACCTGGGGAGACCCAGTACTTC. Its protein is CASSLGIASGGPGETQYF.

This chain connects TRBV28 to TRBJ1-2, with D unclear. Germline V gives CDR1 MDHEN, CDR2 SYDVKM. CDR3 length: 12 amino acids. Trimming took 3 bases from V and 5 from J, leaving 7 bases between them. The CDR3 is CASSFAAYGYTF. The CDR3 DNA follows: TGTGCCAGCAGTTTCGCGGCGTATGGCTACACCTTC.

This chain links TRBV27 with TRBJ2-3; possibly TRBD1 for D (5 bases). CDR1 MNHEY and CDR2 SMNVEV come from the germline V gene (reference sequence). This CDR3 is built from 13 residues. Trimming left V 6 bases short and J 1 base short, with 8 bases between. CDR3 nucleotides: TGTGCCAGCAGAGGGGTTGGCACAGATACGCAGTATTTT. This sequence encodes CASRGVGTDTQYF.

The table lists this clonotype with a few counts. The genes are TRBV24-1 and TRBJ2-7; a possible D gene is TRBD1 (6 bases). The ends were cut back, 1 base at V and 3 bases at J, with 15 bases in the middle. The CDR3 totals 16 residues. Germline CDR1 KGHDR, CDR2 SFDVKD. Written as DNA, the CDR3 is TGTGCCACCAGTGATTTCGACAGGTCCGGAAACTACGAGCAGTACTTC. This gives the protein CATSDFDRSGNYEQYF.

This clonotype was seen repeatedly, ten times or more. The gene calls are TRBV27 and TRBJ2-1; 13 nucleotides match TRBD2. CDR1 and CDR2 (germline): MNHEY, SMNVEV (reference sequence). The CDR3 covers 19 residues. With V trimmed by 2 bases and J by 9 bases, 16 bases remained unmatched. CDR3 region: CASSLVSPGLAGLDLEQFF. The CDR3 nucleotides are TGTGCCAGCAGTTTAGTATCCCCGGGACTAGCGGGACTAGACCTTGAGCAGTTCTTC.

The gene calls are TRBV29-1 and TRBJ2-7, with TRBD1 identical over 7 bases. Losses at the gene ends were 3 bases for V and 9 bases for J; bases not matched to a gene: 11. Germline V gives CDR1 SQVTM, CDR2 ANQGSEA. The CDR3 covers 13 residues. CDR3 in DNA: TGCAGCGTTGACGTAGAGGGGGCAAGGGGGCAGTACTTC. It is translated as CSVDVEGARGQYF.

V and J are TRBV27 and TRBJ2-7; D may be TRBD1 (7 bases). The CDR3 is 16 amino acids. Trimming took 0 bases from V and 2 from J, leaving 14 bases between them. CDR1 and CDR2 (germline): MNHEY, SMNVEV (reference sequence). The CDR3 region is CASSLSPSGGTYEQYF. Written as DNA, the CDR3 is TGTGCCAGCAGTTTATCGCCGTCAGGGGGGACCTACGAGCAGTACTTC.

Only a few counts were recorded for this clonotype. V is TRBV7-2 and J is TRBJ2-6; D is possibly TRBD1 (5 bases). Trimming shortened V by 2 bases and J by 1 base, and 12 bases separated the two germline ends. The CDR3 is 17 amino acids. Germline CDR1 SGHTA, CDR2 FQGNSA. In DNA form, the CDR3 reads TGTGCCAGCAGCTTATTGCAGGGAAGGTCTGGGGCCAACGTCCTGACTTTC. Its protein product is CASSLLQGRSGANVLTF.